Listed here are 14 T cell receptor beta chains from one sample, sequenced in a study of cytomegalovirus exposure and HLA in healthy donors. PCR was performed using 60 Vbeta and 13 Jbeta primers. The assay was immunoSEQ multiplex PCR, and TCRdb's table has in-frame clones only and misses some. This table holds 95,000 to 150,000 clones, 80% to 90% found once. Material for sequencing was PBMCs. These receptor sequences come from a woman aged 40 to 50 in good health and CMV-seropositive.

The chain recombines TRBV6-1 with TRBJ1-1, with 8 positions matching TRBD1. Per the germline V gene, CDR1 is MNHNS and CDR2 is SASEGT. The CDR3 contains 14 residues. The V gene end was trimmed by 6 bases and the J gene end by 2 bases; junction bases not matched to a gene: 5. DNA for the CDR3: TGTGCCAGCAGATGGGACAGGCAAAACACTGAAGCTTTCTTT. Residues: CASRWDRQNTEAFF.

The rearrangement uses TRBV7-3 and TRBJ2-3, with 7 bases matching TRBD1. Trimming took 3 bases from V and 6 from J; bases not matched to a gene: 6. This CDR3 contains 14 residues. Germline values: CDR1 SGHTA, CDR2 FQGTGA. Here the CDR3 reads CASSFKKQGDTQYF. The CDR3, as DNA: TGTGCCAGCAGCTTTAAAAAACAGGGGGATACGCAGTATTTT.

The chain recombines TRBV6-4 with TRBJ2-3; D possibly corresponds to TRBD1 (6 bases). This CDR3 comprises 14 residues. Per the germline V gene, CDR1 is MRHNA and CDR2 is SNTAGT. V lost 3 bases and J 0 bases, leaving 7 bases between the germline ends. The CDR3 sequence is CASSETGSTDTQYF. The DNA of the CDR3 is TGTGCCAGCAGTGAGACAGGAAGCACAGATACGCAGTATTTT.

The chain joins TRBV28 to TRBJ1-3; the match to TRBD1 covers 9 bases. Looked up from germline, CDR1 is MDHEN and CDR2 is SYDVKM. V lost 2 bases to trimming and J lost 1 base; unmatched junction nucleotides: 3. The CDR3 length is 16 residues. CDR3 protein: CASSLTGGASGNTIYF. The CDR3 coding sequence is TGTGCCAGCAGTTTAACAGGGGGCGCATCTGGAAACACCATATATTTT.

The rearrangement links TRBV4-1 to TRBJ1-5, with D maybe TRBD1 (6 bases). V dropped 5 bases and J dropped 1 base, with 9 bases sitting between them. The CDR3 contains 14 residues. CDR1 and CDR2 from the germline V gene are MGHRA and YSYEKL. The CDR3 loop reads CASSFDRSNQPQHF. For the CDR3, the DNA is TGCGCCAGCAGCTTCGACAGGAGCAATCAGCCCCAGCATTTT.

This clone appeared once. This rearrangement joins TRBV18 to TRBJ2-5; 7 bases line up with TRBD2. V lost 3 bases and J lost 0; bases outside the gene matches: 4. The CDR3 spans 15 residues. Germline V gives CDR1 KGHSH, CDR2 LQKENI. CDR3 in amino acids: CASSPDGGYQETQYF. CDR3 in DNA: TGTGCCAGCTCACCGGACGGGGGGTACCAAGAGACCCAGTACTTC.

CDR3 sequence (DNA): TGCGCCAGCAGCCAAGGACAGTCAAGGCCCCAGCATTTT. This codes for CASSQGQSRPQHF. The J gene is TRBJ1-5, the V gene TRBV4-1; possible D gene TRBD1, 5 bases. CDR1 and CDR2 from the germline V gene are MGHRA and YSYEKL. There are 13 residues in the CDR3. Deletions cut 1 base from V and 9 bases from J, with 10 bases between.

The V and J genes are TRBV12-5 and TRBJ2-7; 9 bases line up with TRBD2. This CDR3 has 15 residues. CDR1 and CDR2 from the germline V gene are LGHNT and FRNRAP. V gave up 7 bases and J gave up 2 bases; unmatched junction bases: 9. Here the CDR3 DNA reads TGTGCTAGTGCCCCTCGGGCTAGCGGGACCTACGAGCAGTACTTC. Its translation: CASAPRASGTYEQYF.

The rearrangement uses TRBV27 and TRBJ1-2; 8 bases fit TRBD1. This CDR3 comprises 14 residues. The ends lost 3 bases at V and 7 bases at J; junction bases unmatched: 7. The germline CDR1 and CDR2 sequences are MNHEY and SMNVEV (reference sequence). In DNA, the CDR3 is TGTGCCAGCAGTTTGCGGACAGGGCGGGGTGGCTACACCTTC. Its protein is CASSLRTGRGGYTF.

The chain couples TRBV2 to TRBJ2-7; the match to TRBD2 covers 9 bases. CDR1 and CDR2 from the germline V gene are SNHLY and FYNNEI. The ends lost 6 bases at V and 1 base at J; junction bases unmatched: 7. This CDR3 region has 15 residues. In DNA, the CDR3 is TGTGCCAGCAGGAGGAGTCTAGCGGGGTCCTACGAGCAGTACTTC. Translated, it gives CASRRSLAGSYEQYF.

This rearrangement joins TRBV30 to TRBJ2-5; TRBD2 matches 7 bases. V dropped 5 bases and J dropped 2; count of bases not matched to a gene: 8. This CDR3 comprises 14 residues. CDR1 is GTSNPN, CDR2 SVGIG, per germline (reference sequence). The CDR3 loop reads CAWSGTTLQETQYF. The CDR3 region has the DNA TGTGCCTGGTCCGGGACTACCCTACAAGAGACCCAGTACTTC.

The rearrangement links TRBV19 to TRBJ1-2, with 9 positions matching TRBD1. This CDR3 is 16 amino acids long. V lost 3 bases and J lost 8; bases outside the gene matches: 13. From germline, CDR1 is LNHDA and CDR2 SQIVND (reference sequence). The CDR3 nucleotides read TGTGCCAGTAGTATCGCCTCGGGACAGGGAGCAGTGGGCTACACCTTC. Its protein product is CASSIASGQGAVGYTF.

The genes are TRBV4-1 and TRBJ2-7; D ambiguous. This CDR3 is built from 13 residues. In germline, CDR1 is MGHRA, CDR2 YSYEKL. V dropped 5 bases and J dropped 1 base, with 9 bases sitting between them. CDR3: CASSNPGSYEQYF. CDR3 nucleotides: TGCGCCAGCAGCAATCCAGGATCCTACGAGCAGTACTTC.

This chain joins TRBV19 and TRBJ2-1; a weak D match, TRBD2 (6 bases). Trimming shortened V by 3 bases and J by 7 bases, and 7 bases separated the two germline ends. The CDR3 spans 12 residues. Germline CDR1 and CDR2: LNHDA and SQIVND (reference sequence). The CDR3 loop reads CASSIGGNEQFF. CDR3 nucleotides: TGTGCCAGTAGTATCGGAGGGAATGAGCAGTTCTTC.